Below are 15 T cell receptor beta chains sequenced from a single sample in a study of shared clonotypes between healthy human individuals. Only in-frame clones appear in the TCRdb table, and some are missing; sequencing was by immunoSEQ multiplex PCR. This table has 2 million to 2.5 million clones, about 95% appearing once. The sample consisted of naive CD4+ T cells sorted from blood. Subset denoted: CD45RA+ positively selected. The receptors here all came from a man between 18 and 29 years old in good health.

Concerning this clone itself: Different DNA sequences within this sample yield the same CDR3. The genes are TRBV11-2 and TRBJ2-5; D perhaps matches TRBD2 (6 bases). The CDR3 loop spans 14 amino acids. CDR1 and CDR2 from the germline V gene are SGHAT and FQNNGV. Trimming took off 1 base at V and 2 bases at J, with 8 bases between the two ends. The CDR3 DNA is TGTGCCAGCAGCTTAGGACGGGGGCAAGAGACCCAGTACTTC. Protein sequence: CASSLGRGQETQYF.

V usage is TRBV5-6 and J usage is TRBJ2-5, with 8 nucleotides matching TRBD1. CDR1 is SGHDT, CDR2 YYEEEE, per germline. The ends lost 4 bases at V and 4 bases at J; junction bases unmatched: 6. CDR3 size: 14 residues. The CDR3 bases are TGTGCCAGCAGCGCCGGGACAGGAGCAGAGACCCAGTACTTC. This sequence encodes CASSAGTGAETQYF.

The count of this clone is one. CDR3 coding DNA: TGTGCCAGCTCATCAGCTCCGGGACATGGGGCTGAAGCTTTCTTT. Protein sequence: CASSSAPGHGAEAFF. The V and J genes are TRBV18 and TRBJ1-1; D might be TRBD1 (6 bases). Between the trimmed V and J ends, which lost 5 bases and 6 bases, there was a span of 19 bases. The CDR3 covers 15 residues. From germline, CDR1 is KGHSH and CDR2 LQKENI.

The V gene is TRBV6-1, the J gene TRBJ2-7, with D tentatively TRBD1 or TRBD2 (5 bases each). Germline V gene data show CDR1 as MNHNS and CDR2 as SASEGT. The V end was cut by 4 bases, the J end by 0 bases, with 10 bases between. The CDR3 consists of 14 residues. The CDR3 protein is CASSAAGASYEQYF. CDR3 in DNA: TGTGCCAGCAGTGCGGCCGGGGCCTCCTACGAGCAGTACTTC.

The CDR3, as DNA: TGTGCTAGTGGTTTTTTCGGGGCCCTGGGAGATCCTCCGAACACTGAAGCTTTCTTT. This encodes CASGFFGALGDPPNTEAFF. The chain links TRBV12-5 to TRBJ1-1; D perhaps matches TRBD1 (5 bases). In germline, CDR1 is LGHNT, CDR2 FRNRAP. Trimming removed 3 bases from V and 1 base from J, with 24 bases in between. This CDR3 is 19 amino acids long.

The CDR3 DNA sequence: TGTGCCAGCAGCTTGCGGGGGGGCCTGAGCAATGAGCAGTTCTTC. Translating gives CASSLRGGLSNEQFF. V is TRBV7-2 and J is TRBJ2-1; 9 bases align to TRBD2. Germline assignment: CDR1 SGHTA and CDR2 FQGNSA. The V gene end was trimmed by 3 bases and the J gene end by 6 bases; junction bases not matched to a gene: 6. The CDR3 consists of 15 residues.

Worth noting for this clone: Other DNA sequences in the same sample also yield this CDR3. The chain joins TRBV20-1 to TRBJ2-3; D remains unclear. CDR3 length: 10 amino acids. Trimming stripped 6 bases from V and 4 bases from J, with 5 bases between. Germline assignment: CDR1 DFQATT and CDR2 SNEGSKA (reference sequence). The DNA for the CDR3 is TGCAGTGCCCGTGCAGATACGCAGTATTTT. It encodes CSARADTQYF.

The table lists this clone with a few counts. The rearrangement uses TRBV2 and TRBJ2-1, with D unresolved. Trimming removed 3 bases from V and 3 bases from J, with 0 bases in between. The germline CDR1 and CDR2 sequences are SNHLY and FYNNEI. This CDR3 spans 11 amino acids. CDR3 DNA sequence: TGTGCCAGCAGTGACTACAATGAGCAGTTCTTC. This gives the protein CASSDYNEQFF.

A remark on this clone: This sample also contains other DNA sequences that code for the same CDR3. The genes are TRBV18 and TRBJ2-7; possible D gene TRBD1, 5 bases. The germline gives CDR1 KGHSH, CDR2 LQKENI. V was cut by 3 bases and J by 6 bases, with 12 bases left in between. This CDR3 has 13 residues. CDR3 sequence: CASSPQGLGEQYF. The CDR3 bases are TGTGCCAGCTCACCGCAGGGATTAGGCGAGCAGTACTTC.

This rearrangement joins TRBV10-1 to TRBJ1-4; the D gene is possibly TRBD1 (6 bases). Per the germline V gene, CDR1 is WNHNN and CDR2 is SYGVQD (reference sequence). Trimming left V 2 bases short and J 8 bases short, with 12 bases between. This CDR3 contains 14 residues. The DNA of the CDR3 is TGCGCCAGCAGTGAGCGGGACACCAGGGAAAAACTGTTTTTT. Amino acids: CASSERDTREKLFF.

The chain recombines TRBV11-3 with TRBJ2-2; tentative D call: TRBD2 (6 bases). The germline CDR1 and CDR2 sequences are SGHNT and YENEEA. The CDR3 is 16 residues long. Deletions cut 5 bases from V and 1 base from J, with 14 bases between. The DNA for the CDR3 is TGTGCCAGCAGCCCATTTGGGGGGAAGAACACCGGGGAGCTGTTTTTT. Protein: CASSPFGGKNTGELFF.

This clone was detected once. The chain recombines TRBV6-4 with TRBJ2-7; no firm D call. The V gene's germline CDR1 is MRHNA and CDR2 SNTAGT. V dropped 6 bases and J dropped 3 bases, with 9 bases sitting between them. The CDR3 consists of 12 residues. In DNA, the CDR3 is TGTGCCAGCAGGGAAGGACGCTACGAGCAGTACTTC. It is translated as CASREGRYEQYF.

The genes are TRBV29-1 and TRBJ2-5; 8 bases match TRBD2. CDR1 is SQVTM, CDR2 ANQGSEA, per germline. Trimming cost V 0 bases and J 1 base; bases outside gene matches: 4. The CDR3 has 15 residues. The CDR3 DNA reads TGCAGCGTTGAAGAGGGAAGCGGGGGCCAAGAGACCCAGTACTTC. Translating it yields CSVEEGSGGQETQYF.

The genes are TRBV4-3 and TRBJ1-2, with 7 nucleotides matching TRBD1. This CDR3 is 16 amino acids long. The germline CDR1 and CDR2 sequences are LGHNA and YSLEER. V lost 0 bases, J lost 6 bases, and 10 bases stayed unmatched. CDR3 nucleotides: TGCGCCAGCAGCCAAGATTTTGGAGGGGGCTCTAATGGCTACACCTTC. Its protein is CASSQDFGGGSNGYTF.

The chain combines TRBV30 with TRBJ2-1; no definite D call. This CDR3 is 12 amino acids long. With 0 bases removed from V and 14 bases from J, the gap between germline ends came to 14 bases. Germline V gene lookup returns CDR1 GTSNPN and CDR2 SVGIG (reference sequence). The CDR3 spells CAWSVPDSRKFF. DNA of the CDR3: TGTGCCTGGAGTGTACCTGACTCTCGGAAGTTCTTC. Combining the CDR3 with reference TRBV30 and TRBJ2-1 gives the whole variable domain SQTIHQWPATLVQPVGSPLSLECTVEGTSNPNLYWYRQAAGRGLQLLFYSVGIGQISSEVPQNLSASRPQDRQFILSSKKLLLSDSGFYLCAWSVPDSRKFFGPGTRLTVL.